The rows below give T cell receptor beta chains drawn from one sample of a study of blood T cells in healthy people across ages. MiXCR, run by TCRdb on the 5' RACE reads, gives a single entry per CDR3 protein. The table lists more than 650,000 distinct CDR3 sequences, approximately 24% of them singletons. These data were also filed under a second study, of T cells of mothers and their children.

The specimen was blood. Receptors were obtained from a boy aged 10-17 years in good health. The CDR3 runs from the conserved cysteine through the conserved F or W. A D gene is named only where the DNA matches it firmly. Some rows mark clone size as missing; the rest say once, few, many or name a class of expanded clone.

j_gene	abundance	d_gene	v_gene	CDR3nt	CDR3aa
TRBJ1-1	few	.	TRBV6-6	TGTGCCAGCAGACACCTCAGATTGAACACCGAAGCTTTCTTT	CASRHLRLNTEAFF
TRBJ2-7	few	TRBD2	TRBV29-1	TGCAGCGTTGGGCGGGGGACTAGTACCTACGAGCAGTACTTC	CSVGRGTSTYEQYF
TRBJ2-3	once	TRBD2	TRBV29-1	TGCAGCGTTGACGAAGCGGGGGGGCTTTCGGCTACGCAGTATTTT	CSVDEAGGLSATQYF
TRBJ1-1	.	.	TRBV4-3	TGCGCCAGCAGCCAACCGGCAGGGAACACTGAAGCTTTCTTT	CASSQPAGNTEAFF
TRBJ1-6	.	TRBD1	TRBV11-2	TGTGCCAGCGGAGGACAGGGGTTTTCACCCCTCCACTTT	CASGGQGFSPLHF
TRBJ2-7	.	.	TRBV20-1	TGCAGTGCTAGAGAAAACAGTTCCCCCTACGAGCAGTACTTC	CSARENSSPYEQYF
TRBJ2-1	few	TRBD1	TRBV5-1	TGCGCCAGCAGCCCGCAACCCCGGGACAGATATTACAATGAGCAGTTCTTC	CASSPQPRDRYYNEQFF
TRBJ2-4	few	.	TRBV4-2	TGTGCCAGCAGCCAGCATCGGTTGCTAGCCAAAAACATTCAGTACTTC	CASSQHRLLAKNIQYF
TRBJ1-4	once	.	TRBV25-1	TGTGCCAGCAGTGACCTCAGCGACTATGGAGAAAAACTGTTTTTT	CASSDLSDYGEKLFF
TRBJ2-5	.	TRBD2	TRBV13	TGTGCCAGCAGCCCCATACTAGCGGGGCAAGAGACCCAGTACTTC	CASSPILAGQETQYF
TRBJ1-1	.	TRBD1	TRBV10-3	TGTGCCATCAGTGTCGGGACAGGGGCGGTTGGGAACACTGAAGCTTTCTTT	CAISVGTGAVGNTEAFF
TRBJ1-1	few	.	TRBV29-1	TGCAGCGTAGGGACCCCGGGGGACACTGAAGCTTTCTTT	CSVGTPGDTEAFF
TRBJ1-2	few	TRBD1	TRBV12-3/TRBV12-4	TGTGCCAGCAGTTCTCCTTGGGGGACAGGCCTCTATGGCTACACCTTC	CASSSPWGTGLYGYTF
TRBJ2-1	few	TRBD2	TRBV2	TGTGCCAGCAGTTACGGGACTAACAATGAGCAGTTCTTC	CASSYGTNNEQFF
TRBJ2-5	many	.	TRBV2	TGTGCCAGCAGTGGGGGTCGAGAGACCCAGTACTTC	CASSGGRETQYF
TRBJ2-3	few	TRBD2	TRBV4-2	TGTGCCAGCAGCCAAGATGGGAGCGGGGGGGCCCCAGATACGCAGTATTTT	CASSQDGSGGAPDTQYF
TRBJ1-2	.	.	TRBV28	TGTGCCAGCACCACCCTTGGGCCCCTGGCCTATGGCTACACCTTC	CASTTLGPLAYGYTF
TRBJ2-4	many	.	TRBV5-1	TGCGCCAGCAGCCCGGGCGGGGCCAAAAACATTCAGTACTTC	CASSPGGAKNIQYF
TRBJ1-1	.	.	TRBV18	TGTGCCAGCTCACCAAGAGGGAGTAGCGGGGGAGACACTGAAGCTTTCTTT	CASSPRGSSGGDTEAFF
TRBJ2-5	few	.	TRBV5-1	TGCGCCAGCAGCTTGGGAGGTCTCCTGGAGCAGTACTTC	CASSLGGLLEQYF
TRBJ2-4	few	.	TRBV2	TGTGCCAGCAGTATGAACGGGGAGTCAGACATTCAGTACTTC	CASSMNGESDIQYF
TRBJ2-1	few	TRBD2	TRBV4-1	TGCGCCAGCAGCCCGGGGGCACTAGCGGGGGGACCCTACAATGAGCAGTTCTTC	CASSPGALAGGPYNEQFF
TRBJ2-2	once	TRBD1	TRBV4-1	TGCGCCAGCAGCCCTCTTCGACAGGGGGGGACCGGGGAGCTGTTTTTT	CASSPLRQGGTGELFF
TRBJ2-7	few	.	TRBV7-9	TGTGCCAGCAGCCAGGGGCACCTCTACGAGCAGTACTTC	CASSQGHLYEQYF
TRBJ2-5	.	TRBD2	TRBV9	TGTGCCAGCTCCAGCGGGGGGGCCGTGGGGACCCAGTACTTC	CASSSGGAVGTQYF
TRBJ1-2	few	TRBD1	TRBV7-6	TGTGCCAGCAGCCCGACAGGGGGTTTTAACTATGGCTACACCTTC	CASSPTGGFNYGYTF
TRBJ1-5	few	.	TRBV5-5	TGTGCCAGCAGCTTCCCGAGGACTGTTGGCAATCAGCCCCAGCATTTT	CASSFPRTVGNQPQHF
TRBJ1-2	.	.	TRBV12-3/TRBV12-4	TGTGCCAGCAGTTTAGGTTCGGTAGGCGGCTACACCTTC	CASSLGSVGGYTF
TRBJ2-7	few	TRBD1	TRBV7-6	TGTGCCAGCAGCCCGGACAGGGGGGATGAGCAGTACTTC	CASSPDRGDEQYF
TRBJ2-5	few	TRBD1	TRBV15	TGTGCCACCAGCACAAACCCAGGGGGCGCCGAGACCCAGTACTTC	CATSTNPGGAETQYF
TRBJ1-1	few	TRBD1	TRBV5-6	TGTGCCAGCAGCTTCGGGACAGGGAGTATGGTCACTGAAGCTTTCTTT	CASSFGTGSMVTEAFF
TRBJ2-1	.	.	TRBV7-9	TGTGCCAGCAGCCCAATGGGGAAAGCGAATGAGCAGTTCTTC	CASSPMGKANEQFF
TRBJ2-5	few	TRBD1	TRBV28	TGTGCCAGCAGGTTGGGGACAGGGGGAGAGACCCAGTACTTC	CASRLGTGGETQYF
TRBJ2-5	few	.	TRBV28	TGTGCCAGCGGTCCGATGGGGGCGTCCGCCTTACCCTTC	CASGPMGASALPF
TRBJ1-2	few	TRBD1	TRBV5-5	TGTGCCAGCAGCAAAGGACAGGCTGGCTACACCTTC	CASSKGQAGYTF
TRBJ2-5	few	TRBD2	TRBV3-1	TGTGCCAGCAGCCGCGACACAAGCGGGGTACAAGAGACCCAGTACTTC	CASSRDTSGVQETQYF
TRBJ2-5	many	TRBD1	TRBV12-3/TRBV12-4	TGTGCCAGCAGGTTGGGACAGAGCCAAGAGACCCAGTACTTC	CASRLGQSQETQYF
TRBJ2-1	few	.	TRBV7-7	TGTGCTAGCAGCTTAGCGTGGGTAGGGCCGAATGAGCAGTTCTTC	CASSLAWVGPNEQFF
TRBJ2-5	.	.	TRBV5-1	TGCGCCAGCAGCCTTACCCAGGGCCTGGATTTGGAGACCCAGTACTTC	CASSLTQGLDLETQYF
TRBJ2-7	few	.	TRBV5-1	TGCGCCAGCAGTCCGCGTTCGTTTGGATCCTACGAGCAGTACTTC	CASSPRSFGSYEQYF
TRBJ2-6	.	.	TRBV5-1	TGCGCCAGCAGCTTGGCCAGGGGTAAAAGCTCTGGGGCCAACGTCCTGACTTTC	CASSLARGKSSGANVLTF
TRBJ1-1	few	.	TRBV5-1	TGCGCCAGCAGCTTGGTAGGACATCTAGGCACTGAAGCTTTCTTT	CASSLVGHLGTEAFF
TRBJ2-5	few	TRBD1	TRBV25-1	TGTGCCAGCAGTGAATTTGGGACAGGGTTTCAAGAGACCCAGTACTTC	CASSEFGTGFQETQYF
TRBJ1-1	few	TRBD1	TRBV19	TGTGCCAGTAGTGCGTCAGGGGGCACTGAAGCTTTCTTT	CASSASGGTEAFF
TRBJ1-2	few	.	TRBV5-4	TGTGCCAGCAGCTCACCCAATGACAGACCCGCAAGGCATGGCTACACCTTC	CASSSPNDRPARHGYTF
TRBJ2-5	.	TRBD2	TRBV7-3	TGTGCCAGCAGCCCCCAAGCGGGGCCCCAAGAGACCCAGTACTTC	CASSPQAGPQETQYF
TRBJ2-1	.	TRBD2	TRBV7-9	TGTGCCAGCAGCTTCAGCGGGGGGGCCTTGGTTGAGCAGTTCTTC	CASSFSGGALVEQFF
TRBJ1-1	once	.	TRBV29-1	TGCAGCGCCGCTACGAGGCAGAACACTGAAGCTTTCTTT	CSAATRQNTEAFF